The T cell receptor beta chain described here comes from a study of shared clonotypes between healthy human individuals. As regards this clone: The sample contains more than one DNA sequence encoding this CDR3.

Naive CD8 isolation took CD45RO-negative cells positively selected for CCR7 and excluded terminally differentiated effector memory CD45RA+ cells. Germline V gives CDR1 MNHEY, CDR2 SVGAGI. The CDR3 spans 13 residues. V lost 6 bases to trimming and J lost 4 bases, with 12 bases between them. Deep-level settings were used for running the assay. Produced via immunoSEQ multiplex PCR; TCRdb's table is partial and in-frame only. Counted here are about 2 million clones, approximately 95% occurring once; the ten biggest clones make up about 1.1%. The sequenced material came from naive CD8+ T cells sorted from blood. The chain is built from TRBV6-5 and TRBJ2-5; TRBD2 is a possible D gene (5 bases). The receptor's source is a man aged 18 to 30 in good health. CDR3 nucleotides: TGTGCCAGCAGCCCCGCGGGCCCAGAGACCCAGTACTTC. Translating gives CASSPAGPETQYF.